The present entry profiles one TCR beta chain with its context. In the original workflow: Estimation of nucleated cell counts relied on the amplification of reference gene primers. This table comes from immunoSEQ multiplex PCR, and its TCRdb copy is limited to in-frame clones, with some not included. Clone size and V and J calls were adopted from that table, with D and trimming inferred from the DNA. Here the sample spans 86,000 or so clones, roughly 96% being singletons. V was pared by 2 bases and J by 9 bases, with 16 bases of the junction left unmatched. The CDR3 runs to 17 residues. The V gene's germline CDR1 is MDHEN and CDR2 SYDVKM. The data were obtained in a study of blood T cell repertoires in COVID-19. Study context: Sites in the United States, Italy and Spain provided acute and convalescent COVID-19 samples. Nucleic acid was either cDNA or gDNA, and it came from T cells, B-cell-depleted T cells, or PBMCs.

The specimen sequenced was peripheral blood. The chain recombines TRBV28 with TRBJ2-1; 7 bases are a match to TRBD2. The receptor was isolated from a human donor with active COVID-19. The donor label of this sample is uncertain. CDR3 loop: CASSLRWLGGDYGEQFF. The CDR3 region has the DNA TGTGCCAGCAGTTTAAGATGGCTCGGAGGGGACTATGGTGAGCAGTTCTTC.